This is a list of T cell receptor beta chains from one sample in a study of shared clonotypes between healthy human individuals. The data were produced by immunoSEQ multiplex PCR, yet TCRdb's version contains in-frame clones alone and is incomplete. The table records over a million clones, 75% to 80% of them present only once. Input material: memory CD4+ T cells from PBMCs. Receptors were obtained from a man aged 18 to 35 in good health. Some clones in this sample may be carry-over from other donors' samples. The CDR3 runs from the conserved cysteine through the conserved F or W. D genes are given only for firm matches. Clone size is stated in some rows and not others, as once, few, many or a class when expanded.

J gene: TRBJ1-4
clone size: once
V gene: TRBV18
D gene: -
CDR3 DNA: TGTGCCAGCTCACCCGGCACTACTAATGAAAAACTGTTTTTT
CDR3 protein: CASSPGTTNEKLFF

J gene: TRBJ1-2
clone size: -
V gene: TRBV29-1
D gene: -
CDR3 DNA: TGCAGCGCGTGGGAGACAAGTAACTATGGCTACACCTTC
CDR3 protein: CSAWETSNYGYTF

J gene: TRBJ2-1
clone size: few
V gene: TRBV27
D gene: -
CDR3 DNA: TGTGCCAGCACCACCGCCCGGGCAGGGCCTAAGAATGAGCAGTTCTTC
CDR3 protein: CASTTARAGPKNEQFF

J gene: TRBJ2-7
clone size: -
V gene: TRBV7-6
D gene: -
CDR3 DNA: TGTGCCAGCAGCAAATTCAGGGACGAGCAGTACTTC
CDR3 protein: CASSKFRDEQYF

J gene: TRBJ2-5
clone size: -
V gene: TRBV29-1
D gene: -
CDR3 DNA: TGCAGCGTTGGAGCCCCCGCCGAGACCCAGTACTTC
CDR3 protein: CSVGAPAETQYF

J gene: TRBJ1-1
clone size: -
V gene: TRBV6-1
D gene: -
CDR3 DNA: TGTGCCAGCAAGGGACTTACTGAAGCTTTCTTT
CDR3 protein: CASKGLTEAFF

J gene: TRBJ1-2
clone size: -
V gene: TRBV7-9
D gene: -
CDR3 DNA: TGTGCCAGCAGCTCCGCCCCTCGAGGGTTGTCGGGAGGCTACACCTTC
CDR3 protein: CASSSAPRGLSGGYTF

J gene: TRBJ2-7
clone size: -
V gene: TRBV5-4
D gene: TRBD2
CDR3 DNA: TGTGCCAGCAGCTTCCGGGCGGGAGGAGGGTACGAGCAGTACTTC
CDR3 protein: CASSFRAGGGYEQYF

J gene: TRBJ1-2
clone size: -
V gene: TRBV5-1
D gene: -
CDR3 DNA: TGCGCCAGCAGCTTGGCGACAGAATTACACTATGGCTACACCTTC
CDR3 protein: CASSLATELHYGYTF

J gene: TRBJ2-5
clone size: few
V gene: TRBV19
D gene: TRBD2
CDR3 DNA: TGTGCCAGTAGTCCCAGCGGGAGGGCTCTAGAGACCCAGTACTTC
CDR3 protein: CASSPSGRALETQYF

J gene: TRBJ1-2
clone size: -
V gene: TRBV6-1
D gene: -
CDR3 DNA: TGTGCCAGCAGTGAAGCGCTCCGGGGGAGCAGGGGCTACACCTTC
CDR3 protein: CASSEALRGSRGYTF

J gene: TRBJ1-1
clone size: -
V gene: TRBV27
D gene: -
CDR3 DNA: TGTGCCACCCCTGAGGTTGGGTTGGGAATGCCTGAAGCTTTCTTT
CDR3 protein: CATPEVGLGMPEAFF

J gene: TRBJ1-5
clone size: few
V gene: TRBV28
D gene: TRBD1
CDR3 DNA: TGTGCCAGCACCCCGACAGGGGGTCTAGCGCAGCCCCAGCATTTT
CDR3 protein: CASTPTGGLAQPQHF

J gene: TRBJ2-1
clone size: -
V gene: TRBV9
D gene: -
CDR3 DNA: TGTGCCAGCAGTGCCCAAGCGGCCCTCTACAATGAGCAGTTCTTC
CDR3 protein: CASSAQAALYNEQFF

J gene: TRBJ2-1
clone size: few
V gene: TRBV18
D gene: -
CDR3 DNA: TGTGCCACATCCCCCCCCGACAAGGGGACCTACAATGAGCAGTTCTTC
CDR3 protein: CATSPPDKGTYNEQFF

J gene: TRBJ2-1
clone size: -
V gene: TRBV5-4
D gene: -
CDR3 DNA: TGTGCCGGCAGCTTCCGGGGGCTGGATGAGCAGTTCTTC
CDR3 protein: CAGSFRGLDEQFF

J gene: TRBJ2-3
clone size: -
V gene: TRBV7-2
D gene: TRBD2
CDR3 DNA: TGTGCCAGCAGCTTAGGCCTAGCGGGCGCTACCACTAGCACAGATACGCAGTATTTT
CDR3 protein: CASSLGLAGATTSTDTQYF

J gene: TRBJ2-7
clone size: -
V gene: TRBV6-5
D gene: -
CDR3 DNA: TGTGCCAGCAGCCGGTGGGACGAGCAGTACTTC
CDR3 protein: CASSRWDEQYF

J gene: TRBJ1-5
clone size: few
V gene: TRBV25-1
D gene: TRBD1
CDR3 DNA: TGTGCCAGCAGTGACTCCGGACAGGGGGATCGGCCCCAGCATTTT
CDR3 protein: CASSDSGQGDRPQHF

J gene: TRBJ1-1
clone size: few
V gene: TRBV5-6
D gene: -
CDR3 DNA: TGTGCCAGCAGCTTGGGTGCGGGGAACACTGAAGCTTTCTTT
CDR3 protein: CASSLGAGNTEAFF

J gene: TRBJ2-3
clone size: once
V gene: TRBV11-3
D gene: TRBD1
CDR3 DNA: TGTGCCAGCAGCTTAGGGGACAGGGTGCAGTATTTT
CDR3 protein: CASSLGDRVQYF

J gene: TRBJ2-3
clone size: few
V gene: TRBV5-4
D gene: -
CDR3 DNA: TGTGCCAGCAGCCAGGGACTCGTAGTGGCAGATACGCAGTATTTT
CDR3 protein: CASSQGLVVADTQYF

J gene: TRBJ1-1
clone size: once
V gene: TRBV7-9
D gene: -
CDR3 DNA: TGTGCCAGCAGCCCGGAGAACACTGAAGCTTTCTTT
CDR3 protein: CASSPENTEAFF

J gene: TRBJ1-1
clone size: few
V gene: TRBV2
D gene: -
CDR3 DNA: TGTGCCAGCAGTGGACTAAGTTACGCCACTGAAGCTTTCTTT
CDR3 protein: CASSGLSYATEAFF